The TCR beta chain under discussion was sequenced for a study of T cell responses to AZD1222 COVID-19 vaccine. General study results and limits: The study found vaccine-associated CD4 TCRs spanning spike, dominant at 160-218 and 743-854. Among spike-specific TCRs, nearly half reportedly target unmutated variant regions.

About this clone itself: No antigen is known for it.

CDR1 GTSNPN and CDR2 SVGIG come from the germline V gene (reference sequence). The CDR3 length is 13 residues. Trimming shortened V by 2 bases and J by 5 bases, and 10 bases separated the two germline ends. The method was immunoSEQ multiplex PCR; TCRdb's version includes in-frame clones alone and lacks a portion of them. The sample has approximately 100,000 clones; around 94% are singletons. The sequences come from peripheral blood, collected on day 0 of AZD1222 vaccination. The chain links TRBV30 to TRBJ1-5, with D unclear. The TCR was taken from an adult in good health. The DNA for the CDR3 is TGTGCCTGGAGTAGAGGGAGGGATCAGCCCCAGCATTTT. Translated: CAWSRGRDQPQHF.